This T cell receptor (beta chain) was observed in a study of cytomegalovirus exposure and HLA in healthy donors. General observations from the study: Researchers catalogued approximately 160 TCR beta chains as cytomegalovirus-associated. Evidence from a later analysis indicated that most CMV-associated TCR beta chains looked HLA-restricted. An Asian-associated ancestry cluster reportedly showed fewer N-insertions than the roughly 700-donor mean in a later analysis.

In the case of this clone: Its antigen remains unknown.

The PCR ran on 60 Vbeta and 13 Jbeta primers. Profiling relied on immunoSEQ multiplex PCR, and the TCRdb table lists in-frame clones only, not all of them. The sample consists of 150,000 to 200,000 clones, about 65% of them appearing once. The V gene lost 1 base and the J gene lost 3 bases, with 12 bases spanning the gap. This CDR3 spans 15 amino acids. Germline CDR1 reads SGHAT; CDR2 reads FQNNGV. This clonotype was obtained from a man in his forties in good health and CMV-seropositive. This chain links TRBV11-2 with TRBJ2-5; D is uncertain. The sequenced sample consisted of PBMCs. Written as DNA, the CDR3 is TGTGCCAGCAGCTTAGGGCCCACCCCCAAAGAGACCCAGTACTTC. This codes for CASSLGPTPKETQYF.